This TCR beta chain was observed in a study of blood T cell repertoires in COVID-19. Under the authors' procedure: Estimation of nucleated cell counts was performed using reference gene primer amplification. The repertoire was sequenced with immunoSEQ multiplex PCR; TCRdb's copy has only in-frame clones and lacks some. V, J and clone size derive from that table, while D and trimming were established from the DNA sequence. The sample records 130,000 or so clones, around 84% being singletons. CDR1 is LGHDT and CDR2 is YNNKEL in the germline V gene (reference sequence). The ends lost 7 bases at V and 6 bases at J; junction bases unmatched: 15. The CDR3 contains 15 residues.

The V gene is TRBV3-1 (or the pseudogene TRBV3-2), the J gene TRBJ2-7, with TRBD2 matching over 7 bases. This receptor was obtained from a man in his forties with acute COVID-19. Sequenced sample: PBMCs or T cells enriched from blood (not recorded which). CDR3 sequence reads: CASTVAAGVASEQYF. The CDR3 DNA reads TGTGCCAGCACCGTGGCGGCGGGAGTGGCAAGCGAGCAGTACTTC.